The source of this T cell receptor (beta chain) is a study of T cell responses to AZD1222 COVID-19 vaccine. Method: immunoSEQ multiplex PCR; TCRdb's copy keeps in-frame clones and lacks some. The table includes over 120,000 clones, roughly 87% detected once. Germline V lookup: CDR1 SGHTA, CDR2 FQGNSA. The CDR3 sequence is 15 residues long. The ends were cut back, 4 bases at V and 5 bases at J, with 17 bases in the middle. Specimen: peripheral blood, collected 28 days after the second dose of the MenACWY control vaccine. The chain has TRBV7-2 and TRBJ2-5; D may be TRBD2 (5 bases). The sequence came from an adult who received the MenACWY meningococcal vaccine as a control. The CDR3 reads CASSSLGLARETQYF. CDR3 bases: TGTGCCAGCAGCTCCCTGGGCCTAGCACGGGAGACCCAGTACTTC.